The sequence of this T cell receptor (beta chain) was determined in a study of blood T cell repertoires in COVID-19. The CDR3 loop spans 11 amino acids. Looked up from germline, CDR1 is SGHTA and CDR2 is FQGNSA. The V and J ends lost 5 bases and 11 bases, in that order; junction bases with no gene match: 4. Libraries were prepared by immunoSEQ multiplex PCR; TCRdb keeps only in-frame clonotypes and omits some of them. The sample yields about 330,000 clones, 86% seen once. The receptor was isolated from a woman aged 18-29 years who had recovered from COVID-19. What was sequenced was PBMCs or T cells enriched from blood (not recorded which). The V call is TRBV7-2, the J call TRBJ2-5, with 8 bases identical to TRBD1. The CDR3 region has the DNA TGTGCCAGCAGCACAGGGGGACAGCAGTACTTC. Its protein is CASSTGGQQYF.